A single sample is the source of the 5 T cell receptor beta chains below, sequenced in a study of identical twins. TCRdb independently ran MiXCR on the 5' RACE reads; one entry per CDR3 protein. Of 550,000 to 700,000 distinct CDR3 sequences listed, 21% are singletons. The data also belong to a second study, concerning T cells expressing NK-cell markers.

Material for sequencing was PBMCs. All receptors derive from a woman aged 18 to 35 in good health.

Only a few counts were recorded for this clonotype. This chain joins TRBV11-2 and TRBJ2-2, with 8 bases fitting TRBD1. The V gene's germline CDR1 is SGHAT and CDR2 FQNNGV. Trimming cost V 5 bases and J 9 bases; bases outside gene matches: 5. This CDR3 spans 13 amino acids. The CDR3 DNA is TGTGCCAGCAGCCCTGGACAGGGCCGGGAGCTGTTTTTT. Its protein is CASSPGQGRELFF.

This rearrangement joins TRBV7-2 to TRBJ2-2; tentative D call: TRBD2 (5 bases). CDR3 length: 14 amino acids. Germline V CDR1 and CDR2: SGHTA, FQGNSA. V was shortened by 5 bases and J by 5 bases, with 12 bases between the two germline ends. As DNA, the CDR3 is TGTGCCAGCAGCCAGCGGCCAGGTACCGGGGAGCTGTTTTTT. Translated: CASSQRPGTGELFF.

This chain joins TRBV2 and TRBJ1-5; D gene unclear. Per germline, CDR1 SNHLY and CDR2 FYNNEI. Trimming took off 5 bases at V and 1 base at J, with 15 bases between the two ends. This CDR3 is built from 16 residues. CDR3 sequence (DNA): TGTGCCAGCAGTTCAATAAGTGAGCACAGCAATCAGCCCCAGCATTTT. The encoded protein is CASSSISEHSNQPQHF.

This clonotype was seen a handful of times. The rearrangement uses TRBV5-5 and TRBJ1-5, with 10 bases lining up with TRBD1. Germline V gene data show CDR1 as SGHKS and CDR2 as YYEKEE (reference sequence). V trimming: 4 bases; J trimming: 3 bases; junction bases outside the gene matches: 4. This CDR3 spans 15 amino acids. The CDR3 spells CASSPGQGYNQPQHF. The CDR3 nucleotides read TGTGCCAGCAGCCCGGGACAGGGGTACAATCAGCCCCAGCATTTT.

This clonotype was found a few times. The J gene is TRBJ2-2, the V gene TRBV29-1; 10 positions agree with TRBD2. The length of the CDR3 is 14 residues. Germline V lookup: CDR1 SQVTM, CDR2 ANQGSEA. The ends lost 7 bases at V and 3 bases at J; junction bases unmatched: 5. CDR3 amino acids: CSARGLADTGELFF. The CDR3 DNA reads as TGCAGCGCCAGAGGACTAGCGGACACCGGGGAGCTGTTTTTT.